The 12 T cell receptor beta chains in this list originate from one sample, sequenced in a study of blood T cell repertoires in COVID-19. Using immunoSEQ multiplex PCR, the repertoire was profiled, and TCRdb retains in-frame clones only, with some absent. The sample has around 120,000 clones, approximately 79% seen once; the top ten hold around 20%. What was sequenced was peripheral blood. The receptors derive from an older man with active or convalescent COVID-19.

The V call is TRBV2, the J call TRBJ1-2, with TRBD1 matching over 7 bases. The CDR3 totals 13 residues. Germline assignment: CDR1 SNHLY and CDR2 FYNNEI. The trim removed 6 bases at V and 8 bases at J, leaving 9 bases unmatched. In DNA form, the CDR3 reads TGTGCCAGCAGCGCAGACAGGGTAGGAGGCTACACCTTC. Encoded protein: CASSADRVGGYTF.

This clone was counted many times. The chain uses TRBV7-9 and TRBJ1-1; D unclear. Germline loops: CDR1 SEHNR, CDR2 FQNEAQ (reference sequence). With 0 bases removed from V and 8 bases from J, the gap between germline ends came to 10 bases. The CDR3 runs 13 residues. The chain's CDR3 is CASSLAIQNEAFF. The CDR3 DNA is TGTGCCAGCAGCTTAGCGATACAGAACGAAGCTTTCTTT.

The chain is built from TRBV28 and TRBJ1-2; D is uncertain. V lost 6 bases and J 0 bases, leaving 11 bases between the germline ends. The CDR3 spans 14 residues. Germline CDR1 reads MDHEN; CDR2 reads SYDVKM. The CDR3 reads CASSSSGSNYGYTF. The CDR3 DNA is TGTGCCAGCAGCTCTTCCGGGTCTAACTATGGCTACACCTTC.

The chain has TRBV5-5 and TRBJ2-1; 11 positions agree with TRBD1. The germline V gene has CDR1 SGHKS and CDR2 YYEKEE (reference sequence). Trimming at V came to 2 bases and at J to 5 bases, leaving 3 bases not matched to a gene. The CDR3 extends over 15 amino acids. CDR3 nucleotides: TGTGCCAGCAGCTTCGGGACAGGGGGAGACAATGAGCAGTTCTTC. Encoded protein: CASSFGTGGDNEQFF.

The chain is built from TRBV5-4 and TRBJ2-1; possible D gene TRBD1, 6 bases. Trimming pared 0 bases from V and 7 bases from J, leaving 14 bases between. The CDR3 covers 15 residues. The germline CDR1 and CDR2 sequences are SGHNT and YYREEE (reference sequence). The CDR3 DNA reads TGTGCCAGCAGCTTGGACAGGGCAAAAATAAATGAGCAGTTCTTC. Protein: CASSLDRAKINEQFF.

A few counts support this clone. Other DNA sequences in the sample encode the same CDR3. V gene TRBV29-1 combines with J gene TRBJ2-5; perhaps TRBD1 as D (6 bases). V lost 6 bases, J lost 2 bases, and 10 bases lay in between. There are 12 residues in the CDR3. Germline-derived CDR1 and CDR2 are SQVTM and ANQGSEA. CDR3 nucleotide sequence: TGCAGCGTGGACAGACTACAAGAGACCCAGTACTTC. Translating gives CSVDRLQETQYF.

CDR3 DNA: TGTGCCAGTAGTCGGACCCACAGGGGTAATTGGAACGAGCAGTACTTC. Translated, it gives CASSRTHRGNWNEQYF. This chain connects TRBV19 to TRBJ2-7; TRBD1 matches 7 bases. The CDR3 contains 16 residues. Germline V gene lookup returns CDR1 LNHDA and CDR2 SQIVND (reference sequence). The trim removed 5 bases at V and 5 bases at J, leaving 15 bases unmatched.

The rearrangement uses TRBV3-1 (or the pseudogene TRBV3-2) and TRBJ2-7; TRBD2 agrees at 10 bases. J was trimmed by 6 bases and V by 6 bases; bases with no gene match: 8. The CDR3 loop spans 14 amino acids. Germline CDR1 and CDR2: LGHDT and YNNKEL (reference sequence). CDR3 in amino acids: CASRSSGRSSEQYF. For the CDR3, the DNA is TGTGCCAGCAGGTCTAGCGGGAGAAGTTCCGAGCAGTACTTC.

The chain recombines TRBV6-5 with TRBJ1-2; 7 bases fit TRBD1. Germline V gene sequence: CDR1 MNHEY, CDR2 SVGAGI. The CDR3 loop spans 14 amino acids. Losses at the gene ends were 4 bases for V and 8 bases for J; bases not matched to a gene: 10. CDR3 sequence: CASSSSDRVKGYTF. CDR3 bases: TGTGCCAGCAGTTCCTCAGACAGGGTTAAGGGCTACACCTTC.

This chain uses TRBV4-1 with TRBJ2-7, with D unclear. The CDR3 has 14 amino acids. The V gene's germline CDR1 is MGHRA and CDR2 YSYEKL. Trimming took off 1 base at V and 0 bases at J, with 7 bases between the two ends. For the CDR3, the DNA is TGCGCCAGCAGCCAAGGAGGTTTCTCCTACGAGCAGTACTTC. Amino acids: CASSQGGFSYEQYF.

CDR3 protein: CASSPETGLYEQYF. The CDR3 region has the DNA TGTGCCAGCTCACCCGAGACAGGCCTCTACGAGCAGTACTTC. This chain joins TRBV18 and TRBJ2-7; D perhaps matches TRBD1 (6 bases). The V gene's germline CDR1 is KGHSH and CDR2 LQKENI. V was trimmed by 3 bases and J by 3 bases, leaving 12 bases between them. CDR3 length: 14 residues.

This sequence joins TRBV3-1 (or the pseudogene TRBV3-2) and TRBJ2-3; 12 nucleotides align to TRBD2. The CDR3 sequence is 16 residues long. Per the germline V gene, CDR1 is LGHDT and CDR2 is YNNKEL (reference sequence). The J segment lost 4 bases and the V segment lost 4 bases, leaving 6 bases of the junction unmatched. CDR3: CASSPSLAGGADTQYF. Here the CDR3 DNA reads TGTGCCAGCAGCCCATCGCTAGCGGGAGGGGCAGATACGCAGTATTTT.